The 26 T cell receptor beta chains below come from one sample, sequenced in a study of blood T cell repertoires in COVID-19. Method: immunoSEQ multiplex PCR; TCRdb's copy keeps in-frame clones and lacks some. The table lists 20,000 to 25,000 clones, roughly 90% of them singletons, with 18% in the top ten. Sequences were obtained from peripheral blood. The origin of the receptors is a human donor in a cohort sampled during active COVID-19.

The chain joins TRBV12-3 or TRBV12-4 to TRBJ1-2; 9 nucleotides agree with TRBD1. The CDR3 totals 13 residues. V shed 6 bases and J 7 bases; nucleotides not matched to a gene: 6. CDR3 loop: CASRTGGLSGYTF. CDR3 nucleotide sequence: TGTGCCAGCAGAACAGGGGGCTTAAGTGGCTACACCTTC.

The rearrangement uses TRBV18 and TRBJ1-5; 8 nucleotides align to TRBD1. This CDR3 region has 14 residues. Germline-derived CDR1 and CDR2 are KGHSH and LQKENI. The V gene end was trimmed by 1 base and the J gene end by 9 bases; junction bases not matched to a gene: 5. CDR3 nucleotide sequence: TGTGCCAGCTCACCACGGGGACAGGTGGGGCCCCAGCATTTT. This translates into CASSPRGQVGPQHF.

The J gene is TRBJ1-6, the V gene TRBV5-6, with unresolved D. Germline lookup yields CDR1 SGHDT and CDR2 YYEEEE. Trimming took 0 bases from V and 0 from J, leaving 7 bases between them. The CDR3 covers 16 residues. Here the CDR3 DNA reads TGTGCCAGCAGCTTGGGAACTGGCTCCTATAATTCACCCCTCCACTTT. It translates to CASSLGTGSYNSPLHF.

The chain uses TRBV18 and TRBJ1-3; D remains ambiguous. CDR3 size: 20 residues. Trimming pared 1 base from V and 0 bases from J, leaving 22 bases between. Germline V gives CDR1 KGHSH, CDR2 LQKENI. As DNA, the CDR3 is TGTGCCAGCTCACCACTAGGCCCTGGTTGGGCAGGCAACTCTGGAAACACCATATATTTT. It yields the protein CASSPLGPGWAGNSGNTIYF.

This clone was seen just once. The rearrangement links TRBV13 to TRBJ2-7; TRBD1 aligns across 10 bases. V lost 5 bases and J lost 5; bases outside the gene matches: 12. Per the germline V gene, CDR1 is PRHDT and CDR2 is FYEKMQ (reference sequence). The CDR3 covers 16 residues. The CDR3 region is CASSPKLGTGDDEQYF. As DNA, the CDR3 is TGTGCCAGCAGCCCCAAATTAGGGACAGGGGACGACGAGCAGTACTTC.

The V and J genes are TRBV7-2 and TRBJ1-2, with D perhaps TRBD1 (5 bases). CDR3 length: 12 amino acids. Germline CDR1 reads SGHTA; CDR2 reads FQGNSA. Trimming pared 5 bases from V and 5 bases from J, leaving 9 bases between. CDR3 region: CASSASGYGYTF. CDR3 sequence (DNA): TGTGCCAGCAGCGCATCAGGGTATGGCTACACCTTC.

The chain is built from TRBV20-1 and TRBJ2-3; 16 bases map to TRBD2. The germline V gene encodes CDR1 DFQATT and CDR2 SNEGSKA (reference sequence). The V gene end was trimmed by 3 bases and the J gene end by 3 bases; junction bases not matched to a gene: 6. The CDR3 is 17 residues long. CDR3 coding DNA: TGCAGTGCTAGTAGCGGGACTAGCGGGGGGGGTACAGATACGCAGTATTTT. It codes for CSASSGTSGGGTDTQYF.

V and J are TRBV7-2 and TRBJ1-3; D unclear. The germline V gene has CDR1 SGHTA and CDR2 FQGNSA. V lost 5 bases, J lost 0 bases, and 11 bases lay in between. The CDR3 is 15 residues long. CDR3 DNA: TGTGCCAGCAGCGGGCTGGGCCACTCTGGAAACACCATATATTTT. Encoded protein: CASSGLGHSGNTIYF. The full variable domain, rest sourced from reference TRBV7-2 and TRBJ1-3, is GAGVSQSPSNKVTEKGKDVELRCDPISGHTALYWYRQSLGQGLEFLIYFQGNSAPDKSGLPSDRFSAERTGGSVSTLTIQRTQQEDSAVYLCASSGLGHSGNTIYFGEGSWLTVV.

The V call is TRBV29-1, the J call TRBJ1-1; perhaps TRBD1 as D (5 bases). Trimming left V 7 bases short and J 0 bases short, with 9 bases between. This CDR3 is 12 amino acids long. Looked up from germline, CDR1 is SQVTM and CDR2 is ANQGSEA. CDR3 loop: CSARGMNTEAFF. The DNA for the CDR3 is TGCAGCGCTAGGGGTATGAACACTGAAGCTTTCTTT.

This clone was recorded only once. This rearrangement joins TRBV5-6 to TRBJ2-7; D perhaps matches TRBD2 (5 bases). The CDR3 loop spans 14 amino acids. Germline assignment: CDR1 SGHDT and CDR2 YYEEEE. V lost 5 bases and J 6 bases, leaving 18 bases between the germline ends. The CDR3 reads CASRAGLPAVEQYF. In DNA, the CDR3 is TGTGCCAGCAGGGCGGGCCTCCCGGCGGTCGAGCAGTACTTC.

The rearrangement joins TRBV19 to TRBJ1-1; D not certain. The CDR3 runs to 16 residues. Germline V gives CDR1 LNHDA, CDR2 SQIVND (reference sequence). V gave up 4 bases and J gave up 4 bases, with 19 bases separating them. DNA for the CDR3: TGTGCCAGTAGTAGGTTAAACGGAGGCTGGGGCACTGAAGCTTTCTTT. It translates to CASSRLNGGWGTEAFF.

This clone was observed once. The chain uses TRBV18 and TRBJ1-2; 7 nucleotides agree with TRBD1. The CDR3 totals 15 residues. The germline V gene has CDR1 KGHSH and CDR2 LQKENI. The junction had 11 bases not matched to a gene; V was cut back by 3 bases and J by 7 bases. The CDR3 bases are TGTGCCAGCTCACCGAGCCTTACAGGGGATTCTGGCTACACCTTC. It encodes CASSPSLTGDSGYTF.

This sequence joins TRBV11-3 and TRBJ1-2; a weak D match, TRBD1 (6 bases). Trimming left V 7 bases short and J 1 base short, with 16 bases between. Germline-derived CDR1 and CDR2 are SGHNT and YENEEA. The CDR3 length is 15 residues. CDR3 in DNA: TGTGCCAGCACCCCAGGGAGGGGGTTTAACTATGGCTACACCTTC. Its translation is CASTPGRGFNYGYTF.

V and J are TRBV11-3 and TRBJ1-3; D may be TRBD1 (5 bases). Trimming cost V 0 bases and J 2 bases, with 8 bases left between them. This CDR3 region has 15 residues. Germline lookup yields CDR1 SGHNT and CDR2 YENEEA. The DNA for the CDR3 is TGTGCCAGCAGCTTAGATCCAGGGACTGGAAACACCATATATTTT. This encodes CASSLDPGTGNTIYF.

The CDR3 nucleotides are TGTGCTAGTAAGGGAGGGGCCTTCGGCTACACCTTC. Its translation is CASKGGAFGYTF. V is TRBV12-5 and J is TRBJ1-2, with D possibly matching TRBD1 (5 bases). The V and J ends lost 8 bases and 8 bases respectively, with 15 bases between them. The CDR3 totals 12 residues. Germline CDR1 reads LGHNT; CDR2 reads FRNRAP.

V is TRBV12-3 or TRBV12-4 and J is TRBJ1-2, with 10 bases aligning to TRBD1. CDR3 length equals 13 residues. V lost 5 bases and J lost 8; bases outside the gene matches: 5. CDR3 sequence: CASSLGTGDGYTF. For the CDR3, the DNA is TGTGCCAGCAGTCTGGGGACAGGGGACGGCTACACCTTC.

V is TRBV11-2 and J is TRBJ2-3; the D gene is possibly TRBD1 (6 bases). Trimming pared 10 bases from V and 6 bases from J, leaving 17 bases between. This CDR3 spans 13 amino acids. Germline V gene sequence: CDR1 SGHAT, CDR2 FQNNGV. The CDR3 loop reads CATQGQVGDTQYF. The DNA of the CDR3 is TGTGCCACCCAGGGGCAGGTCGGGGATACGCAGTATTTT.

This rearrangement joins TRBV21-1 to TRBJ2-3; the table's D call, TRBD1, was not checked against the DNA. TRBV21-1 is flagged as a pseudogene. The CDR3 runs 16 residues. The CDR3 bases are TGTGCCAGCAGCATGGAGACAGGGATTCGCACAGATACGCAGTATTTT. It codes for CASSMETGIRTDTQYF.

The rearrangement uses TRBV7-2 and TRBJ2-7; 9 nucleotides align to TRBD1. Per the germline V gene, CDR1 is SGHTA and CDR2 is FQGNSA. The CDR3 has 16 residues. J was trimmed by 6 bases and V by 5 bases; bases with no gene match: 14. The CDR3 spells CASSPQSYRGRGEQYF. CDR3 coding DNA: TGTGCCAGCAGCCCCCAGTCATACAGGGGGCGAGGCGAGCAGTACTTC. The variable domain in full, completed from reference TRBV7-2 and TRBJ2-7, reads GAGVSQSPSNKVTEKGKDVELRCDPISGHTALYWYRQSLGQGLEFLIYFQGNSAPDKSGLPSDRFSAERTGGSVSTLTIQRTQQEDSAVYLCASSPQSYRGRGEQYFGPGTRLTVT.

The chain has TRBV9 and TRBJ2-3, with D maybe TRBD2 (6 bases). Germline CDR1 and CDR2: SGDLS and YYNGEE. Between the trimmed V and J ends, which lost 6 bases and 5 bases, there was a span of 16 bases. This CDR3 region has 14 residues. The CDR3: CASTLGGVKDTQYF. For the CDR3, the DNA is TGTGCCAGCACCCTAGGAGGGGTTAAAGATACGCAGTATTTT. The whole variable domain, filled in from reference TRBV9 and TRBJ2-3, reads DSGVTQTPKHLITATGQRVTLRCSPRSGDLSVYWYQQSLDQGLQFLIQYYNGEERAKGNILERFSAQQFPDLHSELNLSSLELGDSALYFCASTLGGVKDTQYFGPGTRLTVL.

This clone was seen once. The chain carries TRBV9 and TRBJ2-1; 7 bases are shared with TRBD1. This CDR3 contains 17 residues. Per the germline V gene, CDR1 is SGDLS and CDR2 is YYNGEE. Trimming cost V 2 bases and J 3 bases; bases outside gene matches: 11. CDR3 nucleotides: TGTGCCAGCAGCGTCCAGACAGGGTTTGCGCTCTACAATGAGCAGTTCTTC. It encodes CASSVQTGFALYNEQFF.

This chain links TRBV5-5 with TRBJ1-1; D may be TRBD1 (5 bases). The germline gives CDR1 SGHKS, CDR2 YYEKEE (reference sequence). V shed 0 bases and J shed 2 bases, with 11 bases lying between them. This CDR3 region has 15 residues. The CDR3 here is CASSLGGQFNTEAFF. In DNA form, the CDR3 reads TGTGCCAGCAGCTTGGGGGGCCAGTTTAACACTGAAGCTTTCTTT.

The chain combines TRBV9 with TRBJ2-1; possibly TRBD2 for D (5 bases). The length of the CDR3 is 15 residues. V shed 3 bases and J shed 8 bases, with 18 bases lying between them. Germline assignment: CDR1 SGDLS and CDR2 YYNGEE. CDR3 sequence: CASSGGAPTSDEQFF. Written as DNA, the CDR3 is TGTGCCAGCAGCGGGGGAGCCCCAACAAGCGATGAGCAGTTCTTC.

The V call is TRBV6-1, the J call TRBJ2-5; D not certain. With 2 bases removed from V and 2 bases from J, the gap between germline ends came to 12 bases. Germline values: CDR1 MNHNS, CDR2 SASEGT. There are 15 residues in the CDR3. The CDR3 DNA is TGTGCCAGCAGTGAAACTTATAAAAGACAAGAGACCCAGTACTTC. It specifies CASSETYKRQETQYF.

The genes are TRBV7-9 and TRBJ2-5, with D perhaps TRBD2 (5 bases). CDR1 is SEHNR and CDR2 is FQNEAQ in the germline V gene (reference sequence). V lost 3 bases and J lost 4, with 12 bases in between. This CDR3 is 14 amino acids long. The CDR3 sequence: CASSLSLVGETQYF. In DNA, the CDR3 is TGTGCCAGCAGCTTGTCACTAGTAGGAGAGACCCAGTACTTC.

The chain links TRBV5-4 to TRBJ2-3, with TRBD2 matching 12 bases. J was trimmed by 6 bases and V by 2 bases; bases with no gene match: 7. The CDR3 has 16 residues. The germline gives CDR1 SGHNT, CDR2 YYREEE (reference sequence). In nucleotides, the CDR3 is TGTGCCAGCAGCTTCTCTAGTCTAGCGGGGGGGGATACGCAGTATTTT. Translating it yields CASSFSSLAGGDTQYF. The full variable domain, completed using reference TRBV5-4 and TRBJ2-3, is ETGVTQSPTHLIKTRGQQVTLRCSSQSGHNTVSWYQQALGQGPQFIFQYYREEENGRGNFPPRFSGLQFPNYSSELNVNALELDDSALYLCASSFSSLAGGDTQYFGPGTRLTVL.